The 9 T cell receptor beta chains below all came from one sample that was sequenced in a study of post-analysis software for immune sequencing data. Notes on the study in general: When patients were compared with controls, a handful of TRBV segments were more frequent, TRBV5-6, TRBV5-1 and TRBV20-1 among them.

The TCR beta cDNA libraries carried unique molecular identifiers. TCRdb re-called the PCR reads through MiXCR, storing one row per CDR3 protein. The table has almost 700,000 distinct CDR3 sequences, approximately 60% seen once. No cognate antigen is known for these TCRs. Sequenced input: blood. All receptors come from a girl aged 2 to 9 with multiple sclerosis.

V gene TRBV5-1 combines with J gene TRBJ2-7; D gene ambiguous. Germline values: CDR1 SGHRS, CDR2 YFSETQ. The V gene lost 0 bases and the J gene lost 2 bases, with 9 bases spanning the gap. This CDR3 region has 14 residues. CDR3 region: CASSLARTPYEQYF. Here the CDR3 DNA reads TGCGCCAGCAGCTTGGCAAGGACGCCCTACGAGCAGTACTTC.

The rearrangement links TRBV2 to TRBJ2-5; D ambiguous. This CDR3 spans 15 amino acids. Germline-derived CDR1 and CDR2 are SNHLY and FYNNEI. Trimming took off 4 bases at V and 3 bases at J, with 15 bases between the two ends. CDR3 loop: CASSGLAAREETQYF. The CDR3 DNA follows: TGTGCCAGCAGTGGACTTGCGGCTCGGGAAGAGACCCAGTACTTC.

At least ten counts were recorded for this clonotype. This rearrangement joins TRBV29-1 to TRBJ2-3; D uncertain. This CDR3 comprises 10 residues. V was trimmed by 6 bases and J by 6 bases, leaving 7 bases between them. Germline V lookup: CDR1 SQVTM, CDR2 ANQGSEA. CDR3 protein: CSVGGDTQYF. The DNA of the CDR3 is TGCAGCGTCGGTGGTGATACGCAGTATTTT.

This clonotype was seen a handful of times. The genes are TRBV6-5 and TRBJ2-5; D is uncertain. The CDR3 extends over 11 amino acids. The V and J ends lost 7 bases and 5 bases respectively, with 8 bases between them. In germline, CDR1 is MNHEY, CDR2 SVGAGI. CDR3 coding DNA: TGTGCCAGCACCACCCGGGAGACCCAGTACTTC. Translated, it gives CASTTRETQYF.

The V gene is TRBV4-2, the J gene TRBJ2-3; 9 bases map to TRBD2. Trimming took 0 bases from V and 6 from J; bases not matched to a gene: 7. There are 16 residues in the CDR3. CDR1 LGHNA and CDR2 YNFKEQ come from the germline V gene. This CDR3 reads CASSQERGSGGDTQYF. CDR3 nucleotides: TGTGCCAGCAGCCAAGAAAGGGGTAGCGGGGGCGATACGCAGTATTTT.

Only a few counts were recorded for this clonotype. V is TRBV6-5 and J is TRBJ2-1; 11 bases are a match to TRBD2. After removal of 2 bases from V and 0 bases from J, the junction contained 0 bases not matched to a gene. CDR3 size: 16 residues. The germline gives CDR1 MNHEY, CDR2 SVGAGI. Here the CDR3 DNA reads TGTGCCAGCAGTTACACTAGCGGGGGCTCCTACAATGAGCAGTTCTTC. The encoded protein is CASSYTSGGSYNEQFF.

The chain couples TRBV2 to TRBJ2-1, with D perhaps matching TRBD1 (6 bases). The germline CDR1 and CDR2 sequences are SNHLY and FYNNEI. The CDR3 runs 15 residues. The V end was cut by 1 base, the J end by 0 bases, with 7 bases between. The CDR3 loop is CASSEGDNSYNEQFF. CDR3 coding DNA: TGTGCCAGCAGTGAAGGGGACAACTCCTACAATGAGCAGTTCTTC.

This clonotype was seen more than once but under ten times. The junction differs from germline at one of its ends, possibly a read error. The chain employs TRBV29-1 and TRBJ2-3; TRBD2 aligns across 9 bases. The CDR3 length is 16 residues. The germline CDR1 and CDR2 sequences are SQVTM and ANQGSEA. The CDR3 DNA reads TGCAGCATTGAGAAGGGTAGCGGGAGCAACACAGATACGCAGTATTTT. It codes for CSIEKGSGSNTDTQYF.

The chain has TRBV5-5 and TRBJ2-1; 14 bases are a match to TRBD2. Germline CDR1 is SGHKS and CDR2 is YYEKEE (reference sequence). V lost 4 bases to trimming and J lost 8 bases; unmatched junction nucleotides: 5. The CDR3 is 15 residues long. The CDR3, as DNA: TGTGCCAGCAGCGGGGGGACTAGCGGGAGCTATGAGCAGTTCTTC. Protein: CASSGGTSGSYEQFF.